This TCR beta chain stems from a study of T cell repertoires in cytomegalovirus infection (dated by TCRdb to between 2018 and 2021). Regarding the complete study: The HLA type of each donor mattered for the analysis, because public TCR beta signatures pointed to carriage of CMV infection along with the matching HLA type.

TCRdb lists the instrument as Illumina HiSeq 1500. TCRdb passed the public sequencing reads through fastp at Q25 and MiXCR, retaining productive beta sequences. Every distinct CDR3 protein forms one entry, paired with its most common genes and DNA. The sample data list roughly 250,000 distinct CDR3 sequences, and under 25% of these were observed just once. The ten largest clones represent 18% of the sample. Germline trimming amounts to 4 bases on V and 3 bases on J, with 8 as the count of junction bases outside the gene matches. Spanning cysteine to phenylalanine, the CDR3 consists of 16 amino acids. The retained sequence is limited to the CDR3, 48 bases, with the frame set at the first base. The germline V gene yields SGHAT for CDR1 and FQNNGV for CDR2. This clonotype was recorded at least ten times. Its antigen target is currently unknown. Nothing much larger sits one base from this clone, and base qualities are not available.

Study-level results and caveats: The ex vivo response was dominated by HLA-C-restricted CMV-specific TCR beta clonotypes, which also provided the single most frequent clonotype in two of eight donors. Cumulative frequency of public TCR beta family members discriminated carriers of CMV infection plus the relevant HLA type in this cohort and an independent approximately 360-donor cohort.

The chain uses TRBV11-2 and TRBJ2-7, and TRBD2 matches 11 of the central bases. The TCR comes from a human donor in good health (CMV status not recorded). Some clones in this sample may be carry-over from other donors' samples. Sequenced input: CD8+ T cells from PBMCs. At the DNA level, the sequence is TGTGCCAGCAGCTCCGATCTAGCGGGGGGTCACTACGAGCAGTACTTC. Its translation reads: CASSSDLAGGHYEQYF.